The 22 T cell receptor beta chains listed next were all sequenced from one sample in a study of CD8+ T cells in alopecia areata. Extracted RNA was reverse transcribed, and the resulting cDNA served as sequencing template. Data came from immunoSEQ multiplex PCR; TCRdb stores just in-frame clones and leaves some out. Of about 200,000 clones detected, more than 55% appear once; the ten largest clones hold approximately 4.9%. The sample comprised CD8+ T cells sorted from blood. The receptors were gathered from a human donor in good health.

The chain is built from TRBV4-1 and TRBJ1-6; no clear D. There are 15 residues in the CDR3. Germline V lookup: CDR1 MGHRA, CDR2 YSYEKL. Between the trimmed V and J ends, which lost 3 bases and 9 bases, there was a span of 15 bases. The CDR3: CASSQGKELGSPLHF. The CDR3 nucleotides are TGCGCCAGCAGCCAGGGCAAGGAGTTGGGTTCACCCCTCCACTTT.

The chain carries TRBV5-6 and TRBJ2-2; D not resolved. The CDR3 has 12 residues. Germline CDR1 and CDR2: SGHDT and YYEEEE. V was clipped by 0 bases and J by 7 bases, with 4 bases between them. CDR3: CASSLGGGELFF. CDR3 sequence (DNA): TGTGCCAGCAGCTTGGGTGGCGGGGAGCTGTTTTTT.

The chain uses TRBV19 and TRBJ1-1, with D unresolved. Trimming cost V 3 bases and J 0 bases, with 5 bases left between them. There are 13 residues in the CDR3. Germline V gene sequence: CDR1 LNHDA, CDR2 SQIVND (reference sequence). CDR3 sequence (DNA): TGTGCCAGTAGTATGGGAATGAACACTGAAGCTTTCTTT. It translates to CASSMGMNTEAFF.

This sequence joins TRBV11-2 and TRBJ2-1; 12 bases line up with TRBD2. The CDR3 length is 19 residues. Looked up from germline, CDR1 is SGHAT and CDR2 is FQNNGV. Trimming took 4 bases from V and 0 from J; bases not matched to a gene: 10. The CDR3 region is CASSSLLAGGLSSYNEQFF. The CDR3 region has the DNA TGTGCCAGCAGCTCCTTACTAGCGGGGGGCCTTAGCTCCTACAATGAGCAGTTCTTC.

This chain links TRBV29-1 with TRBJ1-2; TRBD1 might be the D (5 bases). The CDR3 loop spans 13 amino acids. The V and J ends lost 2 bases and 4 bases respectively, with 11 bases between them. CDR1 is SQVTM, CDR2 ANQGSEA, per germline. Here the CDR3 DNA reads TGCAGCGTTGAACCCCAGACAGCCTATGGCTACACCTTC. This translates into CSVEPQTAYGYTF. Combining the CDR3 with reference TRBV29-1 and TRBJ1-2 gives the whole variable domain SAVISQKPSRDICQRGTSLTIQCQVDSQVTMMFWYRQQPGQSLTLIATANQGSEATYESGFVIDKFPISRPNLTFSTLTVSNMSPEDSSIYLCSVEPQTAYGYTFGSGTRLTVV.

The V gene is TRBV29-1, the J gene TRBJ2-1; D possibly corresponds to TRBD2 (5 bases). Germline V CDR1 and CDR2: SQVTM, ANQGSEA. The CDR3 is 11 amino acids. V was trimmed by 7 bases and J by 4 bases, leaving 8 bases between them. CDR3 residues: CSGRAYNEQFF. CDR3 DNA: TGCAGCGGGCGGGCGTACAATGAGCAGTTCTTC.

The chain employs TRBV9 and TRBJ2-5; no firm D call. Between the trimmed V and J ends, which lost 4 bases and 5 bases, there was a span of 18 bases. The CDR3 loop spans 15 amino acids. CDR1 is SGDLS and CDR2 is YYNGEE in the germline V gene. This chain's CDR3 is CASSPSGGVWETQYF. CDR3 DNA sequence: TGTGCCAGCAGCCCATCGGGTGGGGTTTGGGAGACCCAGTACTTC.

The chain has TRBV27 and TRBJ2-7; D is perhaps TRBD2 (6 bases). The germline V and J ends were trimmed by 4 bases and 2 bases, with 21 bases remaining between them. This CDR3 has 17 residues. Germline assignment: CDR1 MNHEY and CDR2 SMNVEV (reference sequence). This CDR3 is CASSSLLGAGVTYEQYF. CDR3 coding DNA: TGTGCCAGCAGTTCCCTCTTAGGAGCGGGCGTGACCTACGAGCAGTACTTC.

The chain employs TRBV7-8 and TRBJ1-4, with D possibly TRBD1 on 5 matching bases. Germline V gives CDR1 SGHVS, CDR2 FQNEAQ. V was clipped by 5 bases and J by 16 bases, with 14 bases between them. The CDR3 is 11 residues long. The CDR3 sequence: CASSRGRFQFF. DNA of the CDR3: TGTGCCAGCAGCCGGGGACGATTTCAGTTTTTT.

Only a few counts were recorded for this clone. The rearrangement joins TRBV7-8 to TRBJ2-3; a possible D gene is TRBD2 (6 bases). The V end lost 2 bases, the J end lost 2 bases, and 14 bases lay between the germline ends. The germline CDR1 and CDR2 sequences are SGHVS and FQNEAQ. The CDR3 runs 16 residues. The CDR3 protein is CASSLLGGLATDTQYF. CDR3 coding DNA: TGTGCCAGCAGCTTATTAGGAGGGCTGGCCACAGATACGCAGTATTTT.

In its sample, this clone was seen a few times. The V call is TRBV14, the J call TRBJ1-2; 10 bases map to TRBD1. The germline V gene has CDR1 SGHDN and CDR2 FVKESK. There are 14 residues in the CDR3. Trimming cost V 4 bases and J 8 bases; bases outside gene matches: 7. CDR3 nucleotides: TGTGCCAGCAGCCGACCGGGACAGGGGAACGGCTACACCTTC. As protein: CASSRPGQGNGYTF.

This chain links TRBV9 with TRBJ2-5; 9 bases agree with TRBD1. This CDR3 contains 17 residues. Germline loops: CDR1 SGDLS, CDR2 YYNGEE. The V gene end was trimmed by 3 bases and the J gene end by 5 bases; junction bases not matched to a gene: 14. CDR3 sequence: CASSAAPGQGIQETQYF. Written as DNA, the CDR3 is TGTGCCAGCAGCGCGGCTCCGGGACAGGGCATCCAGGAGACCCAGTACTTC. Full variable domain (rest looked up from reference TRBV9 and TRBJ2-5): DSGVTQTPKHLITATGQRVTLRCSPRSGDLSVYWYQQSLDQGLQFLIQYYNGEERAKGNILERFSAQQFPDLHSELNLSSLELGDSALYFCASSAAPGQGIQETQYFGPGTRLLVL.

The rearrangement uses TRBV15 and TRBJ1-2; possibly TRBD1 for D (6 bases). The germline gives CDR1 LNHNV, CDR2 YYDKDF (reference sequence). V lost 2 bases and J 4 bases, leaving 14 bases between the germline ends. The CDR3 is made up of 15 amino acids. CDR3 bases: TGTGCCACCAGCAGAACAGGGATTCGATCCTATGGCTACACCTTC. Its translation: CATSRTGIRSYGYTF.

This clone was detected a few times. The same CDR3 arises from other DNA sequences in this sample as well. V gene TRBV25-1 combines with J gene TRBJ1-2, with a weak D call TRBD1 (5 bases). V dropped 4 bases and J dropped 7 bases, with 7 bases sitting between them. The CDR3 has 11 amino acids. Germline-derived CDR1 and CDR2 are MGHDK and SYGVNS. This CDR3 reads CASSGGGGYTF. In DNA form, the CDR3 reads TGTGCCAGCAGTGGGGGCGGTGGCTACACCTTC.

The V gene is TRBV30, the J gene TRBJ1-1; D remains ambiguous. The CDR3 spans 13 residues. V was shortened by 4 bases and J by 0 bases, with 9 bases between the two germline ends. Germline CDR1 is GTSNPN and CDR2 is SVGIG (reference sequence). CDR3 coding DNA: TGTGCCTGGACATACCTCATGAACACTGAAGCTTTCTTT. Translation gives CAWTYLMNTEAFF.

This chain uses TRBV4-1 with TRBJ2-7; no clear D. Germline loops: CDR1 MGHRA, CDR2 YSYEKL. V was clipped by 6 bases and J by 6 bases, with 15 bases between them. The CDR3 spans 13 residues. The CDR3 is CASSRAGRSEQYF. The CDR3 nucleotides read TGCGCCAGCAGTCGGGCCGGACGATCCGAGCAGTACTTC.

The chain employs TRBV29-1 and TRBJ2-5; 15 bases map to TRBD2. V was pared by 3 bases and J by 4 bases, with 6 bases of the junction left unmatched. The CDR3 covers 16 residues. The germline gives CDR1 SQVTM, CDR2 ANQGSEA. In DNA, the CDR3 is TGCAGCGTTGATGGACTAGCGGGGGGGCCAAGAGAGACCCAGTACTTC. It is translated as CSVDGLAGGPRETQYF.

This chain uses TRBV4-2 with TRBJ2-3; D is perhaps TRBD1 (6 bases). CDR1 LGHNA and CDR2 YNFKEQ come from the germline V gene. V was shortened by 0 bases and J by 5 bases, with 21 bases between the two germline ends. This CDR3 is 18 amino acids long. CDR3 nucleotide sequence: TGTGCCAGCAGCCAAGAGCGTCTCGGACAGAATTTAGGAGATACGCAGTATTTT. Translating it yields CASSQERLGQNLGDTQYF.

This chain connects TRBV2 to TRBJ2-1; 8 positions agree with TRBD2. With V trimmed by 2 bases and J by 4 bases, 4 bases remained unmatched. In germline, CDR1 is SNHLY, CDR2 FYNNEI. This CDR3 has 15 amino acids. The CDR3 reads CASSELRGAYNEQFF. CDR3 in DNA: TGTGCCAGCAGTGAACTGCGGGGGGCGTACAATGAGCAGTTCTTC.

V usage is TRBV23-1 and J usage is TRBJ2-4, with D maybe TRBD2 (5 bases). TRBV23-1 qualifies as an ORF whose function is uncertain. Trimming stripped 10 bases from V and 5 bases from J, with 18 bases between. CDR3 length: 14 residues. DNA of the CDR3: TGCGCCACCGGGGAACTCTCCAGTCAAAACATTCAGTACTTC. Amino acids: CATGELSSQNIQYF.

In this sample, this clone turned up a few times. This chain links TRBV5-5 with TRBJ1-1; possibly TRBD1 for D (5 bases). Germline-derived CDR1 and CDR2 are SGHKS and YYEKEE (reference sequence). The V end lost 4 bases, the J end lost 14 bases, and 21 bases lay between the germline ends. The CDR3 runs 13 residues. The CDR3 reads CASSLPYGDAEFF. In DNA, the CDR3 is TGTGCCAGCAGCCTCCCCTACGGGGACGCGGAGTTCTTT. Full variable domain (outside the CDR3, taken from reference TRBV5-5 and TRBJ1-1): DAGVTQSPTHLIKTRGQQVTLRCSPISGHKSVSWYQQVLGQGPQFIFQYYEKEERGRGNFPDRFSARQFPNYSSELNVNALLLGDSALYLCASSLPYGDAEFFGQGTRLTVV.

The chain combines TRBV6-4 with TRBJ2-1; 9 nucleotides agree with TRBD2. From germline, CDR1 is MRHNA and CDR2 SNTAGT. The V segment lost 2 bases and the J segment 3 bases; nucleotides outside the gene matches: 2. This CDR3 contains 15 residues. DNA of the CDR3: TGTGCCAGCAGTGACCGCGGGGGGGGCTACAATGAGCAGTTCTTC. As protein: CASSDRGGGYNEQFF.